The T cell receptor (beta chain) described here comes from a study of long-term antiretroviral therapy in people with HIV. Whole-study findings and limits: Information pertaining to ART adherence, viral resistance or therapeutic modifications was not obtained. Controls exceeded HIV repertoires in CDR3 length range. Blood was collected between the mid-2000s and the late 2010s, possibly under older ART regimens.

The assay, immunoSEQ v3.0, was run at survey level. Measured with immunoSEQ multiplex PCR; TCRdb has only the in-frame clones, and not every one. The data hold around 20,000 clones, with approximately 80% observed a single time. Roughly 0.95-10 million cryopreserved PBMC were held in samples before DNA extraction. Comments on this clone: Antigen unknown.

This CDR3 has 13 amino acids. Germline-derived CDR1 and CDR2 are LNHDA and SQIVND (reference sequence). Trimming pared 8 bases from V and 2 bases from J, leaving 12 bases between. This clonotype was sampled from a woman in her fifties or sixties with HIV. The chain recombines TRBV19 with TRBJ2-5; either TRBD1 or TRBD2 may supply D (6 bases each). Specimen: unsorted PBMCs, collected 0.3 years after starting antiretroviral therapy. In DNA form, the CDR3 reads TGTGCCAGTGCGAGGGGGAGGCAAGAGACCCAGTACTTC. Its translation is CASARGRQETQYF.